These T cell receptor beta chains were read from a single sample in a study of CXCR3-negative and CXCR3-positive naive CD8 T cells. After re-calling the 5' RACE reads, TCRdb lists one entry per CDR3 protein, DNA absent. There are under 85,000 distinct CDR3 sequences in the sample, with roughly 0.59% held by the top ten. The specimen sequenced was naive CXCR3+ CD8+ T cells from blood. These receptors were collected from a human donor in good health. Some clones in this sample may be carry-over from other donors' samples. CDR3s include the opening cysteine and the closing phenylalanine or tryptophan.

TRBV12-3/TRBV12-4	TRBJ1-2	CASLRWGSYTF
TRBV5-5	TRBJ1-1	CASSPGRVEGPMNTEAFF
TRBV21-1	TRBJ1-1	CASSILPRAFF
TRBV6-5	TRBJ2-1	CASTMTSGGFDEQFF
TRBV29-1	TRBJ2-3	CSVEDPAVGTDTQYF
TRBV2	TRBJ2-7	CASSEAVAYEQYF
TRBV3-1	TRBJ2-3	CASSQVAGETSTDTQYF
TRBV7-9	TRBJ2-1	CASSLVGLQYSEQFF
TRBV7-9	TRBJ2-3	CASSPPLGPDTQYF
TRBV7-9	TRBJ1-5	CASSLGSQPQHF
TRBV20-1	TRBJ2-5	CREERGGRSYFF
TRBV12-3/TRBV12-4	TRBJ2-5	CASSLGAGPSETQYF
TRBV20-1	TRBJ2-1	CSADGTDEQFF
TRBV7-9	TRBJ2-3	CASSLIGTAWEYF
TRBV4-1	TRBJ2-7	CASSQDEYYEQYF
TRBV28	TRBJ2-1	CASSHGLWGEQFF
TRBV23-1	TRBJ2-7	CASSLAKKSYEQYF
TRBV29-1	TRBJ2-3	CSVGSGGSDTQYF
TRBV6-7	TRBJ2-3	CASSEGRVVSLDTQYF
TRBV28	TRBJ2-7	CASSPPPVTEEQYF
TRBV7-8	TRBJ2-2	CASSLPIILAGGPGELFF
TRBV27	TRBJ2-1	CASKGGRYNEQFF
TRBV20-1	TRBJ2-3	CSAAYEYGTDTQYF
TRBV25-1	TRBJ1-6	CASGRSSYNSPLHF
TRBV28	TRBJ2-3	CASSNSGDRDTQYF
TRBV5-1	TRBJ2-7	CASSFSTGPNEQYF
TRBV5-6	TRBJ2-3	CASSLGLARDTQYF
TRBV12-3/TRBV12-4	TRBJ1-5	CASSETGTGDYQPQHF
TRBV27	TRBJ2-7	CASRPTSGHLYEQYF
TRBV29-1	TRBJ2-7	CSVVRTGAYEQYF
TRBV10-3	TRBJ1-5	CASHSGGGNQPQHF